One and the same sample provided the 27 T cell receptor delta chains below, sequenced in a study of γδ T cells in repeated Plasmodium falciparum infection. TCRdb re-processed the multiplex PCR reads via CATT. Found here are 45,000 to 60,000 delta-chain clones, roughly 2% of them singletons; the top ten hold roughly 25%. Flow sorting of PBMC yielded separate Vgamma9/Vdelta2+ and Vdelta2-negative gammadelta T cell populations for bulk repertoire analysis. Sequencing was done on a sample of gamma-delta T cells from blood. These TCRs come from a pool of human donors (malaria-infected and uninfected, not separated).

This clone was found a few times. A far larger clone is one base from this, pointing to a likely read error. Different DNA sequences within this sample yield the same CDR3. V and J are TRDV1 and TRDJ1, with 12 bases matching TRDD3. The CDR3 has 22 residues. V was clipped by 2 bases and J by 5 bases; unmatched bases: 24. Germline V gene lookup returns CDR1 TSWWSYY and CDR2 QGS. CDR3 region: CALGETRAFRPWGIRVSDKLIF. DNA of the CDR3: TGTGCTCTTGGGGAAACCCGAGCCTTCCGCCCCTGGGGGATACGCGTAAGTGATAAACTCATCTTT.

In this sample, this clone turned up many times. A far larger clone is only one base removed, so a read error is likely. Other DNA sequences in this sample translate to the same CDR3. CDR3 DNA: TGTGCCCTTGCCCTAGCTACCGAGGATTGGGGGATACGCGCTTTGACAGCACAACTCTTCTTT. Translating it yields CALALATEDWGIRALTAQLFF. The chain links TRDV1 to TRDJ2; TRDD3 agrees at 11 bases. There are 21 residues in the CDR3. Germline-derived CDR1 and CDR2 are TSWWSYY and QGS.

This clone has at least ten counts. The likely explanation is a read error, given a far larger clone one base away. This sample also contains other DNA sequences that code for the same CDR3. This chain joins TRDV2 and TRDJ3; TRDD3 matches 8 bases. Here the J gene came from matching the DNA to germline, since TCRdb omits it. CDR3 size: 17 residues. Germline V gene sequence: CDR1 GEAIGNYY, CDR2 EKD. CDR3 protein: CACDKTGGSWDTRQMFF. CDR3 DNA sequence: TGTGCCTGCGACAAAACTGGGGGCTCCTGGGACACCCGACAGATGTTTTTC.

Concerning this clone itself: This DNA's translation differs at residue 9 from TCRdb's protein, which comes from a much larger clone; a read error is likely, and the protein shown is translated from the DNA. V gene TRDV3 combines with J gene TRDJ1, with 7 bases matching TRDD3. The J gene, missing from TCRdb, was assigned here through DNA to germline matching. CDR1 and CDR2 from the germline V gene are TVYSNPD and GDNSRS (reference sequence). The CDR3 loop spans 21 amino acids. J gave up 0 bases and V 0 bases, and 25 bases lay outside the gene matches. The CDR3: CAFSFIETDYIFWGDTDKLIF. CDR3 DNA: TGTGCCTTTAGCTTTATAGAGACGGACTACATCTTCTGGGGGGACACCGATAAACTCATCTTT. Combining the CDR3 with reference TRDV3 and TRDJ1 gives the whole variable domain CDKVTQSSPDQTVASGSEVVLLCTYDTVYSNPDLFWYRIRPDYSFQFVFYGDNSRSEGADFTQGRFSVKHILTQKAFHLVISPVRTEDSATYYCAFSFIETDYIFWGDTDKLIFGKGTRVTVEP.

The sample holds a few counts of this clone. A far larger clone is just one base off, so this is likely a read error. Other DNA sequences in this sample translate to the same CDR3. Here the V gene is TRDV1, but the J gene went uncalled; the table names TRDD3, a call not compared with the DNA. Germline-derived CDR1 and CDR2 are TSWWSYY and QGS. This CDR3 has 27 amino acids. CDR3 DNA sequence: TGTGCTCTTGGGGAAACTGGGCCCAAACTCACATCCCATCGGGGGATACGCGGTCCCTGGGACACCCGACAAATGTTTTTC. This codes for CALGETGPKLTSHRGIRGPWDTRQMFF.

Concerning this clone: TCRdb records a much larger clone's protein for this DNA, with a difference at residue 19 that likely arises from a read error; the protein given is the translation of the DNA. The chain recombines TRAV38-2/DV8 with TRDJ1; 12 nucleotides line up with TRDD3. The J gene, missing from TCRdb, was assigned here through DNA to germline matching. V lost 6 bases and J lost 3; bases outside the gene matches: 39. Germline V gene data show CDR1 as TSESDYY and CDR2 as QEAYKQQN. The CDR3 sequence is 26 residues long. The CDR3 bases are TGTGCTTATACGGGGCCGCCCTCCACTCAGCCCCGTACTGGGGGATACCATACGATGGGTCCCGATAAACTCATCTTT. It translates to CAYTGPPSTQPRTGGYHTMGPDKLIF.

The table lists this clone with a few counts. The TCRdb protein, from a much larger clone, departs from this DNA's translation at residue 5, likely by read error; the protein shown derives from the DNA. This chain connects TRDV1 to TRDJ1; D call uncertain. The J gene, absent from TCRdb, was called here by matching the DNA to germline. The CDR3 loop spans 14 amino acids. The germline CDR1 and CDR2 sequences are TSWWSYY and QGS. With 5 bases removed from V and 10 bases from J, the gap between germline ends came to 20 bases. Written as DNA, the CDR3 is TGTGCTCTTGGGAACCCTAGTGGCGGAATTAGACTCATCTTT. Translation gives CALGNPSGGIRLIF.

The V and J genes are TRDV2 and TRDJ3; 11 positions agree with TRDD3. No J gene was available from TCRdb, and it was assigned here by a germline match of the DNA. Looked up from germline, CDR1 is GEAIGNYY and CDR2 is EKD. The CDR3 length is 22 residues. Trimming took 0 bases from V and 0 from J; bases not matched to a gene: 12. The CDR3 nucleotides are TGTGCCTGTGACACCCTCCCGCTGGGGGATACACGATCCTCCTGGGACACCCGACAGATGTTTTTC. Translated, it gives CACDTLPLGDTRSSWDTRQMFF.

As concerns this clone: TCRdb records a much larger clone's protein for this DNA, with a difference at residue 3 that likely arises from a read error; the protein given is the translation of the DNA. The chain uses TRDV2 and TRDJ1; TRDD3 aligns across 9 bases. No J segment appears in TCRdb, so it was assigned here by matching the sequence to germline. This CDR3 is built from 18 residues. Germline V gene data show CDR1 as GEAIGNYY and CDR2 as EKD. The CDR3 protein is CAFDTGSLLGEHPDKLIF. The CDR3 DNA reads TGTGCCTTTGACACCGGTTCCTTACTGGGGGAGCACCCCGATAAACTCATCTTT.

This clone was recorded at least ten times. This may be a read error, as it is one base from a much larger clone. The chain joins TRDV1 to TRDJ1; D gene ambiguous. V gave up 0 bases and J gave up 1 base, with 9 bases separating them. The length of the CDR3 is 15 residues. Germline CDR1 reads TSWWSYY; CDR2 reads QGS. This chain's CDR3 is CALGELRSTTDKLIF. The DNA for the CDR3 is TGTGCTCTTGGGGAACTAAGGTCTACCACCGATAAACTCATCTTT.

This clone was counted many times. The protein held in TCRdb is that of a much larger clone and does not match this DNA's translation at residue 11, likely because of a read error; the protein shown is translated from the DNA. This sequence joins TRDV1 and TRDJ1; TRDD3 matches at 8 bases. Germline matching of the DNA provided the J gene here, since TCRdb leaves it blank. CDR3 size: 21 residues. V was pared by 6 bases and J by 0 bases, with 24 bases of the junction left unmatched. Germline CDR1 and CDR2: TSWWSYY and QGS. The CDR3 sequence: CALGVARGWGTRILYTDKLIF. In nucleotides, the CDR3 is TGTGCTCTTGGAGTTGCCAGAGGCTGGGGGACACGAATCCTATACACCGATAAACTCATCTTT.

A remark on this clone: Translating this DNA gives a protein that differs at residue 19 from the TCRdb one, which belongs to a much larger clone; a read error is likely, and the protein shown is this translation. The J gene went uncalled, whereas the V gene is TRDV2; the DNA was not used to check the table's D call, TRDD3. CDR1 and CDR2 (germline): GEAIGNYY, EKD. The CDR3 loop spans 21 amino acids. CDR3 coding DNA: TGTGCCTGTGACACGGTACTGGGGTCACCTCCTAGCTCCTGGGACACCCGACAGACGTTTTTC. Translating gives CACDTVLGSPPSSWDTRQTFF.

In this sample, this clone turned up many times. TCRdb's listed protein matches a much larger clone and diverges from this DNA's translation at residue 12, likely through a read error; the protein shown comes from the DNA. The chain carries TRDV2 and TRDJ1, with a weak D call TRDD3 (5 bases). The CDR3 covers 15 residues. Germline V CDR1 and CDR2: GEAIGNYY, EKD. This CDR3 reads CACDTVGVPIDELIF. As DNA, the CDR3 is TGTGCCTGTGACACCGTTGGGGTGCCTATCGATGAACTCATCTTT.

This clone was seen only a few times. TCRdb pairs this DNA with a much larger clone's protein that differs at residue 5, likely a read error; the protein shown was translated from the DNA. The chain is built from TRDV1 and TRDJ1, with D tentatively TRDD2 (5 bases). The J gene, missing from TCRdb, was assigned here through DNA to germline matching. CDR1 is TSWWSYY, CDR2 QGS, per germline. The CDR3 is 13 residues long. Trimming shortened V by 4 bases and J by 1 base, and 7 bases separated the two germline ends. The CDR3 sequence: CALGGPSTDKLIF. CDR3 coding DNA: TGTGCTCTTGGGGGCCCTTCCACCGATAAACTCATCTTT.

For this clone: TCRdb shows a much larger clone's protein in place of this DNA's translation, and the two differ at residue 17, likely through a read error; the protein shown is translated from the DNA. This sequence joins TRDV3 and TRDJ1; the D gene is possibly TRDD2 (6 bases). No J gene was available from TCRdb, and it was assigned here by a germline match of the DNA. The germline V gene has CDR1 TVYSNPD and CDR2 GDNSRS (reference sequence). This CDR3 has 21 amino acids. In nucleotides, the CDR3 is TGTGCTACGCTCAAAACCGTTATCCTACCGGGCTGGTGCCCATACACCAATAAACTCATCTTT. Its protein is CATLKTVILPGWCPYTNKLIF.

This clone has ten or more counts. TCRdb's protein, taken from a much larger clone, differs from this DNA's translation at residue 11, likely owing to a read error; the protein displayed comes from the DNA. V gene TRDV2 combines with J gene TRDJ1; 7 positions match TRDD3. CDR1 is GEAIGNYY and CDR2 is EKD in the germline V gene. The CDR3 loop spans 15 amino acids. The CDR3 protein is CACDTKGGSTGKLIF. CDR3 coding DNA: TGTGCCTGTGACACAAAGGGGGGATCCACCGGTAAACTCATCTTT.

Concerning this clone: TCRdb has a much larger clone's protein, which differs at residue 3 from the translation of this DNA, likely because of a read error; what is shown is the protein translated from the DNA. The genes are TRDV3 and TRDJ1; 11 bases match TRDD3. CDR1 TVYSNPD and CDR2 GDNSRS come from the germline V gene (reference sequence). V was pared by 4 bases and J by 0 bases, with 25 bases of the junction left unmatched. The CDR3 length is 21 residues. The CDR3 is CASTYPSYWGIASLYTDKLIF. CDR3 coding DNA: TGTGCCTCTACCTACCCCTCCTACTGGGGGATAGCATCCTTGTACACCGATAAACTCATCTTT. The variable domain in full, completed from reference TRDV3 and TRDJ1, reads CDKVTQSSPDQTVASGSEVVLLCTYDTVYSNPDLFWYRIRPDYSFQFVFYGDNSRSEGADFTQGRFSVKHILTQKAFHLVISPVRTEDSATYYCASTYPSYWGIASLYTDKLIFGKGTRVTVEP.

This clone was detected a few times. TCRdb assigns this DNA the protein of a much larger clone, which departs from its translation at residue 5; this likely reflects a read error, and the protein shown comes from translating the DNA. The chain links TRDV1 to TRDJ1, with 11 bases matching TRDD3. TCRdb supplies no J gene; here it was assigned by aligning the nucleotide sequence to germline. Trimming cost V 4 bases and J 2 bases; bases outside gene matches: 18. Germline V CDR1 and CDR2: TSWWSYY, QGS. The CDR3 loop spans 20 amino acids. Here the CDR3 reads CALGGLLPNWGIARTDKLIF. The CDR3 nucleotides are TGTGCTCTTGGGGGACTATTGCCCAACTGGGGGATAGCAAGAACCGATAAACTCATCTTT.

This clone was recorded at least ten times. The chain couples TRDV1 to TRDJ1; D is uncertain. Trimming took 3 bases from V and 0 from J, leaving 23 bases between them. CDR1 is TSWWSYY, CDR2 QGS, per germline. CDR3 length equals 19 residues. The CDR3 spells CALGETSPGTPLYTDKLIF. In DNA form, the CDR3 reads TGTGCTCTTGGGGAGACCTCCCCCGGGACTCCCTTGTACACCGATAAACTCATCTTT.

This clone was picked up many times. The DNA of the CDR3 is TGTGCCTGTGACCCCTTATTACTGGGGGATACAGCTTCGTCGGCCGATAAACTCATCTTT. The encoded protein is CACDPLLLGDTASSADKLIF. The V gene is TRDV2, the J gene TRDJ1; 12 positions agree with TRDD3. The CDR3 has 20 amino acids. Germline assignment: CDR1 GEAIGNYY and CDR2 EKD. Trimming at V came to 3 bases and at J to 3 bases, leaving 19 bases not matched to a gene.

This clone was observed at least ten times. The mismatch at residue 14 between this DNA's translation and the TCRdb protein of a much larger clone likely reflects a read error; the protein shown is translated from the DNA. The V and J genes are TRDV1 and TRDJ1, with 9 bases lining up with TRDD2. The CDR3 is made up of 22 amino acids. CDR1 and CDR2 (germline): TSWWSYY, QGS. V was clipped by 4 bases and J by 5 bases; unmatched bases: 29. DNA of the CDR3: TGTGCTCTTGGGGCTCCCTTCCTACGTTACTGGAGGATCGCTGGCACGAATGATAAACTCATCTTT. Its protein is CALGAPFLRYWRIAGTNDKLIF.

This clone is medium-sized within its sample. This CDR3 is also generated by other DNA sequences in the sample. V is TRDV3 and J is TRDJ2; 10 nucleotides agree with TRDD3. Germline V lookup: CDR1 TVYSNPD, CDR2 GDNSRS (reference sequence). The CDR3 has 24 residues. V gave up 4 bases and J gave up 1 base; unmatched junction bases: 33. For the CDR3, the DNA is TGTGCCTCCAGAAACCCCCTTTCCTACCCCACCCCTTACTGGGGGATCTTTTTGACAGCACAACTCTTCTTT. It translates to CASRNPLSYPTPYWGIFLTAQLFF.

Only a few counts were recorded for this clone. The translation of this DNA and the TCRdb protein of a much larger clone differ at residue 11, probably owing to a read error; the protein shown here is translated from the DNA. Additional DNA sequences in this sample encode the identical CDR3. V usage is TRDV3 and J usage is TRDJ1; D unclear. The V gene lost 5 bases and the J gene lost 0 bases, with 43 bases spanning the gap. Germline CDR1 is TVYSNPD and CDR2 is GDNSRS (reference sequence). The CDR3 sequence is 23 residues long. This chain's CDR3 is CARRELQPYPVPLKAPYTDKLIF. The CDR3 DNA follows: TGTGCCAGACGAGAGCTGCAGCCTTACCCCGTCCCCCTCAAAGCCCCGTACACCGATAAACTCATCTTT.

Worth noting for this clone: TCRdb lists the protein of a much larger clone for this DNA, which differs at residue 12, so this is likely a read error; the protein given here is translated from the DNA itself. The chain uses TRDV1 and TRDJ1; 8 bases line up with TRDD3. Because TCRdb records no J gene, it was assigned here through a match of the DNA to germline. V trimming: 2 bases; J trimming: 0 bases; junction bases outside the gene matches: 20. Germline V gives CDR1 TSWWSYY, CDR2 QGS. The CDR3 contains 21 residues. The CDR3 region has the DNA TGTGCTCTTGGGGAAGGTCAACTATCCGTACTGAGGGATACGTACACCGATAAACTCATCTTT. Translation: CALGEGQLSVLRDTYTDKLIF.

In nucleotides, the CDR3 is TGTGCCTGTGACGCTATCACTGGGGGAGATCCCGATAAACTCATCTTT. This gives the protein CACDAITGGDPDKLIF. The rearrangement links TRDV2 to TRDJ1, with 9 positions matching TRDD3. The J gene, missing from TCRdb, was assigned here through DNA to germline matching. The CDR3 length is 16 residues. Per the germline V gene, CDR1 is GEAIGNYY and CDR2 is EKD. V gave up 3 bases and J gave up 3 bases; unmatched junction bases: 10.

This clone was found a few times. The amino acid sequence in TCRdb belongs to a much larger clone and departs from this DNA's translation at residue 4, likely a sequencing read error; the sequence shown is translated from the DNA. J is TRDJ3 and V is TRAV36/DV7, with 7 bases fitting TRDD3. The J gene, missing from TCRdb, was assigned here through DNA to germline matching. The CDR3 consists of 20 residues. J gave up 0 bases and V 3 bases, and 15 bases lay outside the gene matches. The germline V gene encodes CDR1 VTNFRS and CDR2 LTSSGIE (reference sequence). The CDR3 reads CAVGVLGTPLRSWDTRQMFF. CDR3 DNA sequence: TGTGCTGTGGGGGTACTGGGGACGCCATTACGCTCCTGGGACACCCGACAGATGTTTTTC.

This clone has ten or more counts. The TCRdb record carries a much larger clone's protein, which differs from this DNA's translation at residue 7; a read error is the likely cause, and the protein listed here is the DNA translation. The chain couples TRDV2 to TRDJ1, with D unclear. TCRdb supplies no J gene; here it was assigned by aligning the nucleotide sequence to germline. With 0 bases removed from V and 6 bases from J, the gap between germline ends came to 10 bases. The CDR3 contains 13 residues. The germline V gene has CDR1 GEAIGNYY and CDR2 EKD. The CDR3 DNA reads TGTGCCTGTGACACCGTAGAGGACCATAAACTCATCTTT. Translating gives CACDTVEDHKLIF.